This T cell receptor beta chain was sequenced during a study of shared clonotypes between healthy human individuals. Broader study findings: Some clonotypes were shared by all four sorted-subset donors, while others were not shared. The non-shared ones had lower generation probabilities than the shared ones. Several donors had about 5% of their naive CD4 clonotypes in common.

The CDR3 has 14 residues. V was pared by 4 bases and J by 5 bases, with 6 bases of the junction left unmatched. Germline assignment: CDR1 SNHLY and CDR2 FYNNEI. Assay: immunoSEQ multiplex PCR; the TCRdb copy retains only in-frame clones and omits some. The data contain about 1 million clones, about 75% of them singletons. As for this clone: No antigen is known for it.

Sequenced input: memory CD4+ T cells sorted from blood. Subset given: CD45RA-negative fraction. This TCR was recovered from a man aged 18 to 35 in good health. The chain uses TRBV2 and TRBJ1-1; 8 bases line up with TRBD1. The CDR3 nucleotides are TGTGCCAGCAGTGGGACAGGGCCAAGGACTGAAGCTTTCTTT. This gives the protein CASSGTGPRTEAFF.